A selection of T cell receptor beta chains follows, all from one sample in a study of technical replicates of blood from a handful of donors. Measured with immunoSEQ multiplex PCR; TCRdb has only the in-frame clones, and not every one. The sample shows around 90,000 clones, 85% to 95% of them seen only once. Sequenced sample: T cells isolated from PBMCs. These receptor sequences come from a human donor in good health. Each CDR3 is given with its conserved first and last residue. D genes are given only for firm matches. Clone size is not always given. Where it is, it says once, few, many or a class for expanded clones.

j_call,clone_size,d_call,v_call,cdr3_aa,cdr3_nt
TRBJ1-5,-,TRBD1,TRBV19,CASSSGRTGKKNSNQPQHF,TGTGCCAGTAGCAGCGGGAGGACAGGTAAGAAGAATAGCAATCAGCCCCAGCATTTT
TRBJ2-6,-,-,TRBV29-1,CSVEIPRGANVLTF,TGCAGCGTTGAAATACCCCGGGGGGCCAACGTCCTGACTTTC
TRBJ2-7,-,-,TRBV4-1,CASSPNVGSYEQYF,TGCGCCAGCAGCCCTAATGTGGGGAGCTACGAGCAGTACTTC
TRBJ2-7,-,TRBD1,TRBV28,CASRSGQVYEQYF,TGTGCCAGCAGGTCCGGACAGGTCTACGAGCAGTACTTC
TRBJ2-1,-,TRBD1,TRBV10-1,CASSRDRVYNEQFF,TGCGCCAGCAGCCGGGACAGGGTATACAATGAGCAGTTCTTC
TRBJ1-2,-,-,TRBV18,CASSPLDPQAGIFHGYTF,TGTGCCAGCTCACCACTCGATCCCCAGGCAGGAATATTCCATGGCTACACCTTC
TRBJ1-1,-,TRBD1,TRBV7-9,CASTDRGRAPPNTEAFF,TGTGCCAGCACCGACAGGGGGCGTGCTCCCCCGAACACTGAAGCTTTCTTT
TRBJ2-1,-,TRBD2,TRBV2,CASSEGRTSGRAPYNEQFF,TGTGCCAGCAGTGAGGGGCGGACTAGCGGGAGGGCCCCCTACAATGAGCAGTTCTTC
TRBJ1-1,-,-,TRBV28,CASRWASLNTEAFF,TGTGCCAGCAGATGGGCGAGTCTGAACACTGAAGCTTTCTTT
TRBJ1-1,-,-,TRBV7-9,CASSIGQPYTEAFF,TGTGCCAGCAGCATCGGACAGCCGTACACTGAAGCTTTCTTT
TRBJ2-7,few,TRBD1,TRBV13,CASSKGQGSYEQYF,TGTGCCAGCAGCAAGGGACAGGGGTCCTACGAGCAGTACTTC
TRBJ2-7,-,-,TRBV28,CASSLQGSYEQYF,TGTGCCAGCAGTTTACAGGGCTCCTACGAGCAGTACTTC
TRBJ1-1,-,-,TRBV7-9,CASSPTPTVNTEAFF,TGTGCCAGCAGCCCGACCCCGACAGTGAACACTGAAGCTTTCTTT
TRBJ1-3,-,-,TRBV30,CAWIPGIQSGNTIYF,TGTGCCTGGATCCCCGGGATACAATCTGGAAACACCATATATTTT
TRBJ1-1,-,TRBD1,TRBV28,CASRIPTGGAAEAFF,TGTGCCAGCAGAATACCGACAGGGGGCGCGGCTGAAGCTTTCTTT
TRBJ2-7,-,-,TRBV7-9,CASSFMSSYEQYF,TGTGCCAGCAGCTTCATGAGCTCCTACGAGCAGTACTTC
TRBJ2-2,-,-,TRBV5-1,CASSASSGNTGELFF,TGCGCCAGCAGCGCGAGTAGCGGGAACACCGGGGAGCTGTTTTTT
TRBJ1-2,-,-,TRBV9,CASSVGGEPNYGYTF,TGTGCCAGCAGCGTAGGGGGGGAGCCTAACTATGGCTACACCTTC
TRBJ1-1,-,TRBD1,TRBV12-5,CASGQPPGTGRGTATEAFF,TGTGCTAGTGGTCAACCCCCCGGGACAGGGAGGGGTACGGCCACTGAAGCTTTCTTT